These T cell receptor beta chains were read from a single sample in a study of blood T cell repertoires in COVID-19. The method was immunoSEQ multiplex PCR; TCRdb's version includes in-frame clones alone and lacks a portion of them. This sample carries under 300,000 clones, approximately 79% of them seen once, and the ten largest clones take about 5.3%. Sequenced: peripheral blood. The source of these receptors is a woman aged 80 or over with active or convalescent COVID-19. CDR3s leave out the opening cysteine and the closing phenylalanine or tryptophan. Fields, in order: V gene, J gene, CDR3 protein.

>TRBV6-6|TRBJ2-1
ASWDSGNYNEQF
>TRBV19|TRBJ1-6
ASSPTRTGGLH
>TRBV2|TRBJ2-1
ASKGSSSSYNEQF
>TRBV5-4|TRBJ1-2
ASSLQGAYGYT
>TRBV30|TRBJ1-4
ACFDGTGDEKLF
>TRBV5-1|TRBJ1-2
ASSPDRGNYGYT
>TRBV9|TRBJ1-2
ASSVEGQGGGYT
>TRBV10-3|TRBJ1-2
AISSGGNYGYT
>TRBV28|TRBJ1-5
ASRTPMGTGNYQPQH
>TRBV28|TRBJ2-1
ASSFRRGYNEQF
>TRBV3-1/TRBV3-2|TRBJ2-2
ASSPLRGPITGELF
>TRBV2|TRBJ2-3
ASRRLAGGRIGTDTQY
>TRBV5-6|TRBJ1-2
ASSFKDRAYGYT
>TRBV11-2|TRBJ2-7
ASSLDDRVSYEQY
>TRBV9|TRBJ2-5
ASSVAVDRARETQY
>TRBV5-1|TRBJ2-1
ASSLGLAVYNEQF
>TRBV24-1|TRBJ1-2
ATSEPTRGYT